Below are 14 T cell receptor beta chains sequenced from a single sample in a study of blood T cell repertoires in COVID-19. Generated by immunoSEQ multiplex PCR, the TCRdb table keeps only in-frame clones and is missing some. The sample includes about 180,000 clones, around 83% seen only once; the top ten take 1.5%. Source material: peripheral blood. The receptors originated from a human donor in a cohort sampled during active COVID-19.

The CDR3 protein is CASSPSGSSYNEQFF. The CDR3, as DNA: TGTGCCAGCAGCCCGAGCGGGAGCTCCTACAATGAGCAGTTCTTC. The V gene is TRBV5-5, the J gene TRBJ2-1; 8 nucleotides line up with TRBD2. Germline assignment: CDR1 SGHKS and CDR2 YYEKEE (reference sequence). The junction had 3 bases not matched to a gene; V was cut back by 4 bases and J by 0 bases. The CDR3 sequence is 15 residues long.

The rearrangement links TRBV9 to TRBJ2-5; TRBD1 aligns across 8 bases. Germline values: CDR1 SGDLS, CDR2 YYNGEE. V trimming: 2 bases; J trimming: 1 base; junction bases outside the gene matches: 10. This CDR3 has 17 residues. In nucleotides, the CDR3 is TGTGCCAGCAGCGTGAAGGGGCAGGGGGCACGCCAAGAGACCCAGTACTTC. Its translation is CASSVKGQGARQETQYF. The full variable domain, in which reference TRBV9 and TRBJ2-5 provide the parts outside the CDR3, is DSGVTQTPKHLITATGQRVTLRCSPRSGDLSVYWYQQSLDQGLQFLIQYYNGEERAKGNILERFSAQQFPDLHSELNLSSLELGDSALYFCASSVKGQGARQETQYFGPGTRLLVL.

This chain links TRBV7-8 with TRBJ2-1, with no clear D. Germline V CDR1 and CDR2: SGHVS, FQNEAQ. V was pared by 6 bases and J by 4 bases, with 13 bases between. The CDR3 has 14 amino acids. The CDR3 region has the DNA TGTGCCAGCAGTTGGATGGCAGGATACAATGAGCAGTTCTTC. This gives the protein CASSWMAGYNEQFF.

J is TRBJ1-1 and V is TRBV5-5; D is unclear. The CDR3 has 14 residues. Germline values: CDR1 SGHKS, CDR2 YYEKEE (reference sequence). V was shortened by 1 base and J by 7 bases, with 14 bases between the two germline ends. CDR3 coding DNA: TGTGCCAGCAGCTTGTCTGTCGACAACCATGAAGCTTTCTTT. Translated: CASSLSVDNHEAFF.

This clone was picked up a small number of times. The chain combines TRBV7-6 with TRBJ1-5; D is ambiguous. V was pared by 5 bases and J by 4 bases, with 21 bases between. The CDR3 has 17 amino acids. Germline CDR1 and CDR2: SGHVS and FNYEAQ. The CDR3 region is CASSDIPAASGNQPQHF. The DNA of the CDR3 is TGTGCCAGCAGCGACATACCGGCAGCCTCGGGGAATCAGCCCCAGCATTTT.

The rearrangement links TRBV9 to TRBJ2-2; 12 bases fit TRBD1. The trim removed 0 bases at V and 7 bases at J, leaving 1 base unmatched. CDR3 length equals 15 residues. Germline-derived CDR1 and CDR2 are SGDLS and YYNGEE. The DNA of the CDR3 is TGTGCCAGCAGCGTAGGGGACAGGGGGCGCGGGGAGCTGTTTTTT. It translates to CASSVGDRGRGELFF.

This clone was seen only a few times. This chain links TRBV10-1 with TRBJ1-3; TRBD1 matches at 7 bases. The CDR3 has 13 residues. V lost 8 bases, J lost 0 bases, and 1 base stayed unmatched. Germline V gene sequence: CDR1 WNHNN, CDR2 SYGVQD (reference sequence). This CDR3 is CASRDSSGNTIYF. The DNA for the CDR3 is TGCGCCAGCCGGGACAGCTCTGGAAACACCATATATTTT.

The CDR3 nucleotides are TGTGCCAGCAGCGACAGTGCTGGAAACACCATATATTTT. It translates to CASSDSAGNTIYF. The chain links TRBV28 to TRBJ1-3; D may be TRBD1 (5 bases). The V gene's germline CDR1 is MDHEN and CDR2 SYDVKM. The CDR3 length is 13 residues. Trimming shortened V by 6 bases and J by 2 bases, and 8 bases separated the two germline ends.

The chain carries TRBV9 and TRBJ2-3; weak D call: TRBD2 (5 bases). The CDR3 has 14 residues. Trimming cost V 4 bases and J 4 bases, with 13 bases left between them. Germline assignment: CDR1 SGDLS and CDR2 YYNGEE. CDR3 in amino acids: CASSTRSVADTQYF. The CDR3 coding sequence is TGTGCCAGCAGCACCCGTAGCGTTGCAGATACGCAGTATTTT.

The V and J genes are TRBV7-7 and TRBJ2-7; 9 nucleotides agree with TRBD1. The CDR3 is 13 residues long. CDR1 and CDR2 (germline): SSHAT, FNYEAQ (reference sequence). CDR3: CARTGTGSYEQYF. CDR3 nucleotides: TGTGCTAGGACCGGGACAGGGTCCTACGAGCAGTACTTC.

CDR3 in amino acids: CASSLFGQGGNTEAFF. The CDR3 region has the DNA TGTGCCAGCAGTTTATTCGGACAGGGGGGGAACACTGAAGCTTTCTTT. The rearrangement uses TRBV27 and TRBJ1-1; 10 bases are a match to TRBD1. V dropped 1 base and J dropped 1; count of bases not matched to a gene: 3. The CDR3 has 16 residues. Looked up from germline, CDR1 is MNHEY and CDR2 is SMNVEV (reference sequence).

V usage is TRBV5-5 and J usage is TRBJ2-1, with 12 bases aligning to TRBD2. V was clipped by 5 bases and J by 9 bases; unmatched bases: 12. CDR1 and CDR2 (germline): SGHKS, YYEKEE (reference sequence). This CDR3 spans 16 amino acids. The CDR3 here is CASSVLAVLAGGEQFF. In nucleotides, the CDR3 is TGTGCCAGCAGTGTCCTCGCTGTACTAGCGGGGGGTGAGCAGTTCTTC.

This clone was seen a single time. The rearrangement uses TRBV12-3 or TRBV12-4 and TRBJ2-1; 7 nucleotides agree with TRBD1. Germline trimming cut 7 bases from V and 5 bases from J; bases unmatched to any gene: 5. This CDR3 is built from 13 residues. The CDR3 here is CASTRDSNNEQFF. CDR3 bases: TGTGCCAGCACCCGGGACAGCAACAATGAGCAGTTCTTC.

This chain connects TRBV7-9 to TRBJ2-1; a weak D match, TRBD1 (5 bases). Germline V gene lookup returns CDR1 SEHNR and CDR2 FQNEAQ (reference sequence). The CDR3 sequence is 13 residues long. The germline V and J ends were trimmed by 5 bases and 7 bases, with 12 bases remaining between them. CDR3 in amino acids: CASSPPPGNEQFF. CDR3 in DNA: TGTGCCAGCAGCCCCCCCCCAGGGAATGAGCAGTTCTTC.